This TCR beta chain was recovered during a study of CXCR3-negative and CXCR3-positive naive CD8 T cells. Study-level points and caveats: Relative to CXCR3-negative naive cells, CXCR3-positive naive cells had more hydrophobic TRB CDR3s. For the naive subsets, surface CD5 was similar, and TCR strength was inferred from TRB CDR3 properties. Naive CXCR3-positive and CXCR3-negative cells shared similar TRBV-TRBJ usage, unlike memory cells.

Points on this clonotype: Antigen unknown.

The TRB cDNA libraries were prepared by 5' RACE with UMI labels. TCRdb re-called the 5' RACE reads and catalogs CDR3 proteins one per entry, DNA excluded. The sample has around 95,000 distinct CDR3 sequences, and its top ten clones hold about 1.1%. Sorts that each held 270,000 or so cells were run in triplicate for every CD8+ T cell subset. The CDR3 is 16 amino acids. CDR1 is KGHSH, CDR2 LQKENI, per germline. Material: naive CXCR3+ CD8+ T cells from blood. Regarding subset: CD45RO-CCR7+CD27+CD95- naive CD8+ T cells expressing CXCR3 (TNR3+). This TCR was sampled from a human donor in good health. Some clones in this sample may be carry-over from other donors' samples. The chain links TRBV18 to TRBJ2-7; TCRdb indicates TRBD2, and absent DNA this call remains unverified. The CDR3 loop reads CASSPPTGGGAYEQYF.